This T cell receptor (beta chain) appears in the sequencing data of a study of blood T cell repertoires in COVID-19. Some clones are missing from TCRdb's copy, which holds only in-frame ones; the method was immunoSEQ multiplex PCR. The sample lists approximately 230,000 clones; more than 75% were seen once. Germline CDR1 SEHNR, CDR2 FQNEAQ (reference sequence). The CDR3 runs to 12 residues. Trimming stripped 8 bases from V and 4 bases from J, with 11 bases between. The V and J genes are TRBV7-9 and TRBJ2-5; D is uncertain. The clonotype comes from a man between 18 and 35 years old who had recovered from COVID-19. The source material was PBMCs or T cells enriched from blood (not recorded which). CDR3: CASAPGGETQYF. The CDR3 coding sequence is TGTGCCAGCGCCCCGGGTGGAGAGACCCAGTACTTC.